The T cell receptor beta chain described here comes from a study of blood T cell repertoires in COVID-19. Study at large: Both acute and convalescent COVID-19 samples were obtained from the United States, Italy and Spain. PBMCs, B-cell-depleted T cells, or T cells were the source of the cDNA or gDNA that made up the material.

The data were produced by immunoSEQ multiplex PCR, yet TCRdb's version contains in-frame clones alone and is incomplete. The sample consists of just under 150,000 clones, 80% to 90% of them appearing once. The sample was peripheral blood. This TCR derives from a woman aged 45-60 years with active or convalescent COVID-19.

The CDR3 loop reads CASSPPGTGSNTEAFF. CDR3 bases: TGTGCCAGCTCACCACCCGGGACAGGGTCCAACACTGAAGCTTTCTTT. The J gene is TRBJ1-1, the V gene TRBV18, with 9 bases identical to TRBD1. The V and J ends lost 0 bases and 2 bases, in that order; junction bases with no gene match: 4. Germline V gives CDR1 KGHSH, CDR2 LQKENI. This CDR3 is built from 16 residues.